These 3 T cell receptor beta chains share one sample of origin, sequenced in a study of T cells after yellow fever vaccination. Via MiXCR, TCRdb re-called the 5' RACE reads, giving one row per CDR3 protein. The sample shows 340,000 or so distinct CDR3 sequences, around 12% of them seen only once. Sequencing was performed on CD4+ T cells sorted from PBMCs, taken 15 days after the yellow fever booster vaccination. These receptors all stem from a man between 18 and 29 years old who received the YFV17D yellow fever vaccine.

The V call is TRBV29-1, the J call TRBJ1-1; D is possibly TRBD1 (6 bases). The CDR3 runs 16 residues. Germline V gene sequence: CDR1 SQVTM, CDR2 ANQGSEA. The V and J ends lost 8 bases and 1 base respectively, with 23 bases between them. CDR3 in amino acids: CSYARSGQRSNTEAFF. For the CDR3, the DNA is TGCAGCTACGCCCGTTCTGGACAGCGGTCGAACACTGAAGCTTTCTTT.

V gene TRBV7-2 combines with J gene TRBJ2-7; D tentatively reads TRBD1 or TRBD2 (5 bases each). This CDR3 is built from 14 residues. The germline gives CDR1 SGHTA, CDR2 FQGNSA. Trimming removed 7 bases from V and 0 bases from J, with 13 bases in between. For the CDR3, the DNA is TGTGCCAGCACCCTTGGGGGAAACTCCTACGAGCAGTACTTC. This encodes CASTLGGNSYEQYF.

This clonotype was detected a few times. For the CDR3, the DNA is TGTGCCTGGAGTGGGGGAAACACAGATACGCAGTATTTT. Translating gives CAWSGGNTDTQYF. The V and J genes are TRBV30 and TRBJ2-3; D is ambiguous. The CDR3 loop spans 13 amino acids. Trimming stripped 1 base from V and 2 bases from J, with 7 bases between. Per germline, CDR1 GTSNPN and CDR2 SVGIG (reference sequence).